Shown below are 2 T cell receptor beta chains from a single sample sequenced in a study of T cell responses to AZD1222 COVID-19 vaccine. TCRdb keeps only in-frame clones here, not all; method: immunoSEQ multiplex PCR. This sample has tens of thousands of clones; around nine tenths occur once, and the top ten carry approximately 5.2%. The sample here was peripheral blood, taken on day 0 of MenACWY control vaccination. These receptors were collected from an adult in good health.

The chain has TRBV28 and TRBJ2-3, with D maybe TRBD1 (6 bases). The germline V and J ends were trimmed by 3 bases and 3 bases, with 16 bases remaining between them. From germline, CDR1 is MDHEN and CDR2 SYDVKM. The CDR3 consists of 16 residues. CDR3 amino acids: CASSLSTGPETDTQYF. The CDR3 coding sequence is TGTGCCAGCAGTTTGTCGACAGGTCCCGAAACAGATACGCAGTATTTT.

This clone showed up just once. The rearrangement uses TRBV3-1 (or the pseudogene TRBV3-2) and TRBJ1-1, with D possibly matching TRBD1 (6 bases). Per germline, CDR1 LGHDT and CDR2 YNNKEL (reference sequence). This CDR3 is 12 amino acids long. Trimming took off 5 bases at V and 10 bases at J, with 14 bases between the two ends. In DNA form, the CDR3 reads TGTGCCAGCAGCGGGCCGGGACAATCAGCTTTCTTT. It is translated as CASSGPGQSAFF.